This T cell receptor beta chain was documented in a study of blood T cell repertoires in COVID-19. Here immunoSEQ multiplex PCR was the method, and the copy in TCRdb shows in-frame clones only, minus some. The table shows 250,000 or so clones, with approximately 80% occurring only once. This CDR3 region has 15 residues. Germline V lookup: CDR1 LNHDA, CDR2 SQIVND (reference sequence). V trimming: 6 bases; J trimming: 7 bases; junction bases outside the gene matches: 14. What the recovered Cohort 3 donors had was two negative PCRs, clearance, or symptom resolution. The genes are TRBV19 and TRBJ1-2, with TRBD1 matching over 7 bases. Sequencing used PBMCs or T cells enriched from blood (not recorded which). The sequence was obtained from a man in his sixties who had recovered from COVID-19. The CDR3 loop reads CASRGTGTATFGYTF. The CDR3 DNA reads as TGTGCCAGTAGAGGCACCGGGACAGCCACATTTGGCTACACCTTC.